The clone carrying this T cell receptor beta chain has more than one count but fewer than ten. Its cognate antigen is unknown. The data derive from a study of early T cells in non-severe SARS-CoV-2 infection. On the study more broadly: Sequencing targeted bulk RNA from unsorted whole blood, leaving chains unpaired.

Study findings and constraints: Using VDJdb, the matching emphasized anti-spike CD8 responses while missing private and CD4 specificities.

J was trimmed by 4 bases and V by 2 bases; bases with no gene match: 6. This CDR3 has 15 residues. Germline V gene lookup returns CDR1 SGHAT and CDR2 FQNNGV. The library protocol tagged individual cDNA molecules with unique molecular identifiers. Each CDR3 protein gets one entry after TCRdb re-called the 5' RACE reads with MiXCR. The data show 55,000 to 75,000 distinct CDR3 sequences, under 13% seen once. Sequencing was performed on whole blood. This chain connects TRBV11-2 to TRBJ1-1; 8 nucleotides match TRBD1. The receptor was isolated from an adult who was a healthcare worker with PCR-confirmed SARS-CoV-2 infection or an uninfected control (not recorded which). CDR3 in amino acids: CASSLLGGTGTEAFF. As DNA, the CDR3 is TGTGCCAGCAGCTTATTAGGCGGGACAGGCACTGAAGCTTTCTTT.